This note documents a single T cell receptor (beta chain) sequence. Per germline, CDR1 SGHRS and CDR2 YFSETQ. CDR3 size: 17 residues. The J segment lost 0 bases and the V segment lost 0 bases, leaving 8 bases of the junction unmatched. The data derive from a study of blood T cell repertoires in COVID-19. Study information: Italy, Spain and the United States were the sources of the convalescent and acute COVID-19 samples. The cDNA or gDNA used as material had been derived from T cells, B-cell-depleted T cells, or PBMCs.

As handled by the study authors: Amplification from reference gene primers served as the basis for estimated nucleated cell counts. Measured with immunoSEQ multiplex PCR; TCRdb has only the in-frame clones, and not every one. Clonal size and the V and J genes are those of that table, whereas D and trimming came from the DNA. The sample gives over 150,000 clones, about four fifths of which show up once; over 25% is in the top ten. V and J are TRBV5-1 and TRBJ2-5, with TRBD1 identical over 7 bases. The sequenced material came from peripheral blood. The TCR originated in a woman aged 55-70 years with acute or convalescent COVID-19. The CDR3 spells CASSLGQGPLYQETQYF. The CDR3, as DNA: TGCGCCAGCAGCTTGGGACAGGGCCCATTGTACCAAGAGACCCAGTACTTC.